This T cell receptor (beta chain) was sequenced in a study of T cells in tumors after PD-1 blockade. Study details: Patients had no prior checkpoint blockade, systemic immunosuppressants, or anti-cancer therapy within 4 weeks.

Method: immunoSEQ multiplex PCR; TCRdb's copy keeps in-frame clones and lacks some. The sample holds around 50,000 clones, roughly 79% seen once. This clone was detected only a few times. Template: tumor biopsy or peripheral blood genomic DNA, roughly 550-6,500 ng per sample. The CDR3 is made up of 15 amino acids. After removal of 2 bases from V and 9 bases from J, the junction contained 8 bases not matched to a gene. The germline V gene has CDR1 MGHRA and CDR2 YSYEKL. The V call is TRBV4-1, the J call TRBJ2-1; 9 bases agree with TRBD2. Sequencing used PBMCs, obtained before anti-PD-1 treatment. The TCR comes from a human donor with basal cell carcinoma. CDR3 DNA: TGCGCCAGCAGCCAACCCGGACTAGCGTTTGGTGAGCAGTTCTTC. Translation gives CASSQPGLAFGEQFF.